The 30 T cell receptor beta chains below were found in one sample sequenced in a study of response to subunit inactivated influenza vaccine. A single record per CDR3 protein comes from TCRdb applying MiXCR to the RT-PCR reads. The sample shows 450,000 to 600,000 distinct CDR3 sequences, more than 15% of them seen only once. This material consisted of CD4+ T cells sorted from PBMCs, taken approximately 25 months after vaccination. The source of these receptors is a man aged 50 to 69 who received an inactivated influenza vaccine.

This clonotype was counted a few times. The chain couples TRBV18 to TRBJ2-5; a possible D gene is TRBD2 (5 bases). The CDR3 consists of 14 residues. V shed 0 bases and J shed 5 bases, with 10 bases lying between them. Per the germline V gene, CDR1 is KGHSH and CDR2 is LQKENI. The CDR3 spells CASSPPGDRETQYF. The CDR3 coding sequence is TGTGCCAGCTCACCACCCGGGGATCGGGAGACCCAGTACTTC.

The chain couples TRBV4-2 to TRBJ1-6; the D is unclear. The ends were cut back, 0 bases at V and 14 bases at J, with 11 bases in the middle. The CDR3 totals 13 residues. CDR1 and CDR2 from the germline V gene are LGHNA and YNFKEQ. As DNA, the CDR3 is TGTGCCAGCAGCCAAGAACTGTTACGTACCCTCCACTTT. This translates into CASSQELLRTLHF.

The J gene is TRBJ2-1, the V gene TRBV19; 10 nucleotides line up with TRBD1. V dropped 7 bases and J dropped 6; count of bases not matched to a gene: 21. The CDR3 has 19 residues. The germline V gene has CDR1 LNHDA and CDR2 SQIVND (reference sequence). The CDR3 protein is CASNRGGMGGQGFGNEQFF. The CDR3 DNA reads TGTGCCAGTAATCGTGGGGGGATGGGGGGACAGGGGTTTGGCAATGAGCAGTTCTTC.

The chain employs TRBV12-3 or TRBV12-4 and TRBJ2-1, with 10 bases identical to TRBD1. Trimming took 6 bases from V and 10 from J; bases not matched to a gene: 9. The CDR3 runs 14 residues. This CDR3 is CASRFGQGGIEQFF. The CDR3 DNA reads as TGTGCCAGCAGGTTCGGACAGGGGGGGATCGAGCAGTTCTTC.

The V call is TRBV6-2 or TRBV6-3, the J call TRBJ2-1; possibly TRBD1 for D (6 bases). The ends were cut back, 6 bases at V and 8 bases at J, with 11 bases in the middle. Per germline, CDR1 MNHEY and CDR2 SVGEGT. The length of the CDR3 is 12 residues. CDR3: CASSHRVYEQFF. CDR3 nucleotides: TGTGCCAGCAGCCACAGGGTCTATGAGCAGTTCTTC.

Many counts were recorded for this clonotype. V and J are TRBV20-1 and TRBJ2-7, with 9 bases aligning to TRBD2. Germline loops: CDR1 DFQATT, CDR2 SNEGSKA (reference sequence). The ends lost 5 bases at V and 1 base at J; junction bases unmatched: 6. The CDR3 is 14 amino acids. For the CDR3, the DNA is TGCAGTGCTTCTTCTAGCGGGACTTCCTACGAGCAGTACTTC. It codes for CSASSSGTSYEQYF.

The chain has TRBV18 and TRBJ2-3; TRBD1 might be the D (5 bases). CDR3 length equals 16 residues. Trimming removed 4 bases from V and 0 bases from J, with 14 bases in between. Germline V gene lookup returns CDR1 KGHSH and CDR2 LQKENI. This CDR3 is CASSRRQISSTDTQYF. The CDR3, as DNA: TGTGCCAGCTCACGACGACAGATATCTAGCACAGATACGCAGTATTTT.

In nucleotides, the CDR3 is TGTGCCACCAGTGATTGGGGGACAGGGATGGGTGAGCAGTTCTTC. Its protein product is CATSDWGTGMGEQFF. V gene TRBV24-1 combines with J gene TRBJ2-1; TRBD1 agrees at 9 bases. CDR1 is KGHDR, CDR2 SFDVKD, per germline. After removal of 2 bases from V and 9 bases from J, the junction contained 7 bases not matched to a gene. This CDR3 has 15 amino acids.

The V call is TRBV4-3, the J call TRBJ2-7, with D hard to call. Germline V lookup: CDR1 LGHNA, CDR2 YSLEER. V lost 0 bases, J lost 2 bases, and 5 bases lay in between. This CDR3 is built from 13 residues. The CDR3 spells CASSQEPAYEQYF. CDR3 coding DNA: TGCGCCAGCAGCCAAGAACCAGCCTACGAGCAGTACTTC.

This chain uses TRBV5-1 with TRBJ2-5; 7 positions match TRBD1. CDR1 is SGHRS and CDR2 is YFSETQ in the germline V gene. This CDR3 is built from 15 residues. V lost 3 bases and J lost 1; bases outside the gene matches: 6. The chain's CDR3 is CASSSGTASQETQYF. The CDR3 coding sequence is TGCGCCAGCAGCTCCGGGACAGCAAGCCAAGAGACCCAGTACTTC.

This clonotype was detected a few times. The J gene is TRBJ2-1, the V gene TRBV4-3; unclear D gene. This CDR3 contains 14 residues. Deletions cut 2 bases from V and 8 bases from J, with 13 bases between. CDR1 LGHNA and CDR2 YSLEER come from the germline V gene. CDR3 DNA: TGCGCCAGCAGCCAATTAGTTTCTTATGATGAGCAGTTCTTC. Protein sequence: CASSQLVSYDEQFF.

This clonotype has ten or more counts. This rearrangement joins TRBV20-1 to TRBJ2-3; D is unclear. The V and J ends lost 6 bases and 3 bases respectively, with 7 bases between them. This CDR3 region has 11 residues. Germline loops: CDR1 DFQATT, CDR2 SNEGSKA (reference sequence). DNA for the CDR3: TGCAGTGCCACCAGGACAGATACGCAGTATTTT. It is translated as CSATRTDTQYF.

This chain connects TRBV2 to TRBJ2-3; 10 bases map to TRBD1. The CDR3 covers 15 residues. Germline values: CDR1 SNHLY, CDR2 FYNNEI. V lost 6 bases and J lost 1; bases outside the gene matches: 4. Here the CDR3 DNA reads TGTGCCAGCAGGGGACAGGGGATTGGCACAGATACGCAGTATTTT. As protein: CASRGQGIGTDTQYF.

This clonotype was counted a few times. V gene TRBV10-3 combines with J gene TRBJ2-5, with 11 bases lining up with TRBD2. V gave up 2 bases and J gave up 5 bases; unmatched junction bases: 4. CDR1 is ENHRY and CDR2 is SYGVKD in the germline V gene. CDR3 size: 15 residues. CDR3 sequence: CAISEGSSGRETQYF. CDR3 nucleotide sequence: TGTGCCATCAGTGAGGGGTCTAGCGGGAGGGAGACCCAGTACTTC.

This clonotype was detected only a few times. J is TRBJ2-5 and V is TRBV6-2 or TRBV6-3; D not resolved. Germline V gene lookup returns CDR1 MNHEY and CDR2 SVGEGT. Trimming cost V 6 bases and J 5 bases, with 16 bases left between them. The CDR3 is made up of 14 amino acids. CDR3 residues: CASSLIDSGETQYF. CDR3 bases: TGTGCCAGCAGCCTAATTGATAGTGGCGAGACCCAGTACTTC.

This clonotype has only a few counts. The genes are TRBV7-2 and TRBJ1-2, with 7 bases fitting TRBD1. This CDR3 has 12 amino acids. Germline V gene lookup returns CDR1 SGHTA and CDR2 FQGNSA. J was trimmed by 6 bases and V by 7 bases; bases with no gene match: 5. For the CDR3, the DNA is TGTGCCAGCAAGACAGGGACCCATGGCTACACCTTC. This translates into CASKTGTHGYTF.

The V call is TRBV28, the J call TRBJ1-4; D not resolved. The V end was cut by 3 bases, the J end by 7 bases, with 12 bases between. Germline V lookup: CDR1 MDHEN, CDR2 SYDVKM. This CDR3 has 14 residues. The CDR3 nucleotides are TGTGCCAGCAGTTTCACAGCCCAACGTGAAAAACTGTTTTTT. This encodes CASSFTAQREKLFF.

The chain employs TRBV28 and TRBJ2-1; possibly TRBD1 or TRBD2 for D (6 bases each). Germline V gene sequence: CDR1 MDHEN, CDR2 SYDVKM. This CDR3 spans 14 amino acids. The V end was cut by 6 bases, the J end by 4 bases, with 13 bases between. CDR3 in DNA: TGTGCCAGCAGGGCGGGACATAGTTACAATGAGCAGTTCTTC. It yields the protein CASRAGHSYNEQFF. The full variable domain, with the rest looked up from reference TRBV28 and TRBJ2-1, is DVKVTQSSRYLVKRTGEKVFLECVQDMDHENMFWYRQDPGLGLRLIYFSYDVKMKEKGDIPEGYSVSREKKERFSLILESASTNQTSMYLCASRAGHSYNEQFFGPGTRLTVL.

This clonotype was detected many times. The rearrangement joins TRBV5-1 to TRBJ1-2; D call uncertain. V lost 1 base to trimming and J lost 8 bases, with 15 bases between them. The germline V gene encodes CDR1 SGHRS and CDR2 YFSETQ. This CDR3 spans 14 amino acids. CDR3 in DNA: TGCGCCAGCAGCTTGATTAGCGGGGTTGACGGCTACACCTTC. It specifies CASSLISGVDGYTF.

The sample holds many counts of this clonotype. This chain connects TRBV27 to TRBJ2-1; 7 nucleotides match TRBD2. CDR1 is MNHEY and CDR2 is SMNVEV in the germline V gene (reference sequence). This CDR3 region has 15 residues. Unmatched junction bases numbered 4, after V lost 2 bases and J lost 3 bases. CDR3 loop: CASSLRGGSYNEQFF. The CDR3 DNA reads TGTGCCAGCAGTTTACGTGGCGGGAGCTACAATGAGCAGTTCTTC.

This clonotype was counted between two and nine times. CDR3 protein: CSAPEPPGNQETQYF. The CDR3 DNA reads as TGCAGTGCCCCGGAACCGCCGGGGAACCAAGAGACCCAGTACTTC. The chain joins TRBV20-1 to TRBJ2-5; a weak D match, TRBD2 (5 bases). The germline gives CDR1 DFQATT, CDR2 SNEGSKA (reference sequence). V dropped 6 bases and J dropped 0 bases, with 17 bases sitting between them. CDR3 size: 15 residues.

This sequence joins TRBV7-8 and TRBJ2-3; D is possibly TRBD2 (6 bases). CDR1 is SGHVS and CDR2 is FQNEAQ in the germline V gene. The V and J ends lost 10 bases and 3 bases respectively, with 11 bases between them. The CDR3 has 12 residues. In nucleotides, the CDR3 is TGTGCCACCAAACGGGGGACAGATACGCAGTATTTT. Translation: CATKRGTDTQYF.

This clonotype was picked up a small number of times. The CDR3 DNA reads TGTGCCAGCAGTGCCCTGGCAGGGGGGAATGGTGGCTACACCTTC. Residues: CASSALAGGNGGYTF. V usage is TRBV25-1 and J usage is TRBJ1-2, with 7 bases lining up with TRBD1. The J segment lost 7 bases and the V segment lost 4 bases, leaving 12 bases of the junction unmatched. The CDR3 covers 15 residues. Per germline, CDR1 MGHDK and CDR2 SYGVNS.

This clonotype has more than one count but fewer than ten. This chain joins TRBV28 and TRBJ2-3, with no clear D. V was cut by 6 bases and J by 2 bases, with 15 bases left in between. The CDR3 sequence is 15 residues long. Germline CDR1 reads MDHEN; CDR2 reads SYDVKM. The CDR3 reads CASSPPMALTDTQYF. The CDR3 coding sequence is TGTGCCAGCAGCCCCCCTATGGCGCTCACAGATACGCAGTATTTT.

V gene TRBV27 combines with J gene TRBJ2-3; D remains ambiguous. The CDR3 spans 15 residues. Trimming removed 6 bases from V and 3 bases from J, with 16 bases in between. CDR1 is MNHEY, CDR2 SMNVEV, per germline (reference sequence). This CDR3 is CASSHVDPSTDTQYF. DNA for the CDR3: TGTGCCAGCAGCCACGTCGATCCCTCGACAGATACGCAGTATTTT.

This clonotype occurred a few times. V gene TRBV20-1 combines with J gene TRBJ2-1, with 7 bases matching TRBD1. Germline CDR1 is DFQATT and CDR2 is SNEGSKA (reference sequence). The CDR3 has 13 amino acids. V lost 5 bases to trimming and J lost 7 bases; unmatched junction nucleotides: 8. DNA for the CDR3: TGCAGTGCTCATCGTAACAGGGGAAATGAGCAGTTCTTC. It encodes CSAHRNRGNEQFF.

The chain has TRBV7-9 and TRBJ2-2; perhaps D is TRBD1 or TRBD2 (5 bases each). Germline V gene data show CDR1 as SEHNR and CDR2 as FQNEAQ (reference sequence). V lost 1 base, J lost 6 bases, and 12 bases lay in between. The CDR3 length is 15 residues. CDR3 region: CASSLGVGVPGELFF. CDR3 nucleotide sequence: TGTGCCAGCAGCTTAGGTGTGGGGGTCCCCGGGGAGCTGTTTTTT.

The sample holds many counts of this clonotype. This chain connects TRBV5-6 to TRBJ1-2; a weak D match, TRBD1 (5 bases). The CDR3 length is 14 residues. The germline V gene has CDR1 SGHDT and CDR2 YYEEEE. Between the trimmed V and J ends, which lost 2 bases and 4 bases, there was a span of 12 bases. The CDR3 DNA reads as TGTGCCAGCAGCTTTCCCGGGGGTGGCTATGGCTACACCTTC. Encoded protein: CASSFPGGGYGYTF.

The rearrangement joins TRBV7-9 to TRBJ1-6; no definite D call. CDR1 is SEHNR and CDR2 is FQNEAQ in the germline V gene (reference sequence). Trimming took off 5 bases at V and 7 bases at J, with 21 bases between the two ends. This CDR3 spans 17 amino acids. The CDR3 sequence: CASSPFFGVSFNSPLHF. The CDR3 DNA sequence: TGTGCCAGCAGCCCCTTTTTCGGGGTCTCCTTCAATTCACCCCTCCACTTT.

This clonotype occurred a few times. The genes are TRBV29-1 and TRBJ2-7; the match to TRBD1 covers 11 bases. The CDR3 sequence is 13 residues long. In germline, CDR1 is SQVTM, CDR2 ANQGSEA. The V gene end was trimmed by 7 bases and the J gene end by 0 bases; junction bases not matched to a gene: 2. CDR3 sequence reads: CSAGTGGSYEQYF. CDR3 DNA sequence: TGCAGCGCAGGGACAGGGGGCTCCTACGAGCAGTACTTC.